This T cell receptor (beta chain) is drawn from a study of early T cells in non-severe SARS-CoV-2 infection. The CDR3 length is 14 residues. Germline-derived CDR1 and CDR2 are SGHDN and FVKESK. V gave up 4 bases and J gave up 1 base, with 11 bases separating them. Individual cDNA molecules each received unique molecular identifiers attached to them. TCRdb itself ran the 5' RACE reads through MiXCR, one entry per CDR3 protein. The repertoire has tens of thousands of distinct CDR3 sequences, around 10% of them found once; the top ten carry 6% to 8.5%. The receptor's source is an adult who was a healthcare worker with PCR-confirmed SARS-CoV-2 infection or an uninfected control (not recorded which). This sequence joins TRBV14 and TRBJ2-7; no firm D call. Sequencing was performed on whole blood, taken at baseline. DNA for the CDR3: TGTGCCAGCAGCCCCCGGGCCTTATCCTACGAGCAGTACTTC. Protein: CASSPRALSYEQYF.